One T cell receptor (beta chain) is described in this entry. A few counts support this clonotype. The specificity of this receptor is unknown. Base qualities are not provided; no much larger clone lies one nucleotide away. The germline V gene encodes CDR1 SNHLY and CDR2 FYNNEI. The cysteine opens and the phenylalanine closes a CDR3 of 15 amino acids. Kept here is only the CDR3 DNA, which spans 45 bases and is read in frame from base 1. Donors were 39 systemically healthy Caucasian individuals from Russia aged roughly 6 to 90 years. Each donor gave 8 to 10 milliliters of peripheral blood, drawn into EDTA-treated Vacutainer tubes. Ficoll-Paque density-gradient centrifugation was used to isolate PBMCs, with at least 6 million per sample. Trizol reagent was used to extract total RNA from the PBMCs, yielding at least 5 micrograms per sample. For every donor, an aliquot of PBMCs went through flow cytometry to measure the percentages of naive CD45RAhigh/CD27high T cells.

The entry originates in a study of blood T cells in healthy people across ages (dated by TCRdb to the mid-2010s). General notes on the study: In model experiments, template switching captured about one uniquely barcoded TCR beta cDNA molecule for every two T cells. Using deep sequencing normalized with unique cDNA molecular identifiers, the study measured how TCR beta repertoire diversity changes with age. Four age groups were formed from the donors: young (average roughly 16 years), middle-aged (just under 40), aged (more than 55) and long-lived (82). Using the same blood draw, the study looked at two additional independent replicas of 1 million unique cDNA reads for two donors, one aged 18 to 30 and the other aged 80 or older. What the study reported, not specific to this receptor: Because the CMV infection status of the donors was unknown, age-related changes in expanded clonotypes may potentially have been confounded. As age increased, observed TCR beta diversity per million T cells dropped in a roughly linear way, and a significant reduction was already evident by age about 40. The long-lived group showed more naive CD4+ T cells, fewer expanded clones and increased TCR diversity than the aged group, suggesting age selection. Because profiling used bulk unsorted PBMCs, naive and antigen-experienced compartments could not be compared conclusively. The percentage of naive T cells measured by flow cytometry correlated strongly with observed TCR beta diversity. Estimates of total diversity from one million sequenced T cells were regarded as lower bounds and underestimates.

The library was made by 5' RACE. Sequencing took place on an Illumina HiSeq 2500. The second PCR ran for roughly 7 to 11 cycles and used a J-beta primer mix along with a sample-barcoded 5' primer. Each TCR beta cDNA molecule received a unique molecular identifier from a template-switch 5' adaptor carrying 12 random nucleotides. Each sample yielded at least 2.5 million CDR3-containing paired-end reads. All of the RNA was converted into first-strand cDNA using the Mint cDNA synthesis kit, with a TRBC-specific oligonucleotide serving as the primer. After uracil-DNA glycosylase treatment, a first 18-cycle PCR used universal primers M1SS and BC2_uni_R on all cDNA. The published analysis was carried out like this. For normalization, 1 million high-quality reads were randomly selected from each sample, with every read carrying a distinct molecular identifier. Instead of being binned into consensus sequences, reads with shared molecular identifiers were discarded. CDR3 identification, clonotype clustering and error correction used MiTCR with a Q25 quality threshold and the strictest error-elimination algorithm. A nonparametric unseen species model using Euler transformation provided a lower-bound estimate of total TCR beta diversity. TCRdb's own reprocessing of the public reads used fastp at Q25 and MiXCR and kept productive beta chains. A single entry per CDR3 protein holds the most common genes and DNA from its merged rows. The V and J calls and clone size are TCRdb's, not the authors'. The sample contains some 760,000 distinct CDR3 sequences, 20% to 25% of them found a single time. 3% to 4% of the sample goes to the ten largest clones.

This sample was shared with a second study, whose subject was T cells of mothers and their children. As that second paper reports: The donors were nine systemically healthy Caucasian individuals, made up of three mothers and their six children. cDNA synthesis used all of the extracted RNA, with roughly 1.5 ug of RNA in each 15 ul reaction. In the second PCR, the M1S primer introduced both the sample barcodes and 2-4 random nucleotides. Each mother yielded over 8.5 million TCR beta CDR3 reads and each child roughly 3 million reads. Thymic selection similarly shapes TCR recombination output in related and unrelated pairs, with minor effect from inherited differences. Normalized repertoire overlap was always found to be slightly, but never significantly, higher in related mother-child pairs than in unrelated mother-child pairs. Persistent microchimeric T cell clones were not detected, at a sensitivity of approximately 93 clones per million clonotypes. Deep NGS was used in the study to compare the TCR beta repertoires of mothers and children and to look for features that separate related mother-child pairs from unrelated individuals. On average, the children were approximately 11 +/- 4 years old, while the mothers were around 42 +/- 4 years old. Libraries were sequenced on Illumina HiSeq 2000 with 100+100 nt paired-end reads after adapter ligation with NEBNext reagents. To prevent cross-contamination, the mother and child libraries were prepared a month apart and were sequenced in separate runs. For each donor, somewhere between about 450,000 and 2,100,000 distinct TCR beta clonotypes were identified. Naive TCR beta clonotypes were estimated from low-frequency clonotypes matched to each donor's FACS-determined naive share, without sorting.

The sequence came from a boy younger than 18 in good health. Recombination joined TRBV2 with TRBJ2-5, with a tentative D gene TRBD1 over 6 matching bases. Judging by the DNA end, TRBJ2-7 fits better; the J call may be wrong. Sequenced input: blood. The nucleotides are TGTGCCAGCAGTGAGGGGGCCTTGCCCTCCTACGAGCAGTACTTC. It encodes CASSEGALPSYEQYF.